This T cell receptor beta chain originates from a study of blood T cells in healthy people across ages. General study results and limits: The authors considered diversity estimates from one million T cells to be underestimates. Donor CMV infection status was unknown, possibly confounding age-related changes in expanded clonotypes. Both higher diversity and more naive CD4+ cells marked long-lived donors when set against aged donors.

Germline CDR1 and CDR2: SEHNR and FQNEAQ (reference sequence). V lost 4 bases and J lost 5, with 14 bases in between. The CDR3 covers 14 residues. This clonotype occurred a few times. Antigen unknown. Combining a sample-barcoded 5' primer with a J-beta primer mix, a second PCR ran for 7 to 11 cycles. Each of the samples gave a minimum of 3 million paired-end reads that contained CDR3. TCRdb re-derived calls from the 5' RACE reads in MiXCR, one entry per CDR3 protein. The table has around 1,600,000 distinct CDR3 sequences, approximately 43% seen once. The sample was blood. This sequence originates from a woman aged 18-29 years in good health. V is TRBV7-9 and J is TRBJ1-2; D is unclear. The CDR3 DNA reads TGTGCCAGCAGCTCCCCGGCCGCAGTTTATGGCTACACCTTC. Amino acid sequence: CASSSPAAVYGYTF.